A selection of T cell receptor beta chains follows, all from one sample in a study of blood T cell repertoires in COVID-19. Assay: immunoSEQ multiplex PCR; the TCRdb copy retains only in-frame clones and omits some. The sample has about 73,000 clones, roughly 84% seen once. The source material was peripheral blood. The receptors were sampled from a human donor in a cohort sampled during active COVID-19. The CDR3 runs from the conserved cysteine through the conserved F or W. The D gene is left open where the match is weak. Clone size is given for some rows only: seen once, a few or many times, or a class if the clone is expanded.

J: TRBJ1-4
D: -
V: TRBV2
size: -
length: 13
CDR3: CASSENGPPKLFF
DNA: TGTGCCAGCAGTGAAAATGGCCCGCCAAAACTGTTTTTT

J: TRBJ1-2
D: TRBD1
V: TRBV10-3
size: -
length: 13
CDR3: CAITTGVKSGYTF
DNA: TGTGCCATCACGACAGGGGTTAAAAGTGGCTACACCTTC

J: TRBJ1-2
D: -
V: TRBV2
size: -
length: 13
CDR3: CASSEGSSSSETF
DNA: TGTGCCAGCAGTGAGGGGAGTAGTAGCAGCGAGACCTTC

J: TRBJ2-7
D: TRBD1
V: TRBV13
size: -
length: 15
CDR3: CASSLRGTGVHEQYF
DNA: TGTGCCAGCAGCTTAAGGGGGACAGGGGTCCACGAGCAGTACTTC

J: TRBJ2-1
D: -
V: TRBV7-3
size: -
length: 12
CDR3: CASSSGYNEQFF
DNA: TGTGCCAGCAGCTCGGGTTACAATGAGCAGTTCTTC

J: TRBJ2-5
D: TRBD2
V: TRBV18
size: -
length: 15
CDR3: CASSLNGGNQETQYF
DNA: TGTGCCAGCTCACTTAACGGGGGGAATCAAGAGACCCAGTACTTC

J: TRBJ1-2
D: -
V: TRBV18
size: -
length: 13
CDR3: CASSYRVDYGYTF
DNA: TGTGCCAGCTCGTACAGGGTAGACTATGGCTACACCTTC

J: TRBJ1-6
D: -
V: TRBV2
size: -
length: 17
CDR3: CASSPQGGSSYNSPLHF
DNA: TGTGCCAGCAGCCCCCAAGGCGGGAGCTCCTATAATTCACCCCTCCACTTT

J: TRBJ2-5
D: -
V: TRBV5-1
size: -
length: 15
CDR3: CASSPTTTRMETQYF
DNA: TGCGCCAGCAGCCCGACCACGACTAGGATGGAGACCCAGTACTTC

J: TRBJ2-7
D: -
V: TRBV4-1
size: -
length: 14
CDR3: CASSQVAVSYEQYF
DNA: TGCGCCAGCAGCCAAGTCGCGGTTTCCTACGAGCAGTACTTC

J: TRBJ1-6
D: -
V: TRBV9
size: once
length: 18
CDR3: CASSVGSGGGSYNSPLHF
DNA: TGTGCCAGCAGCGTAGGGTCGGGGGGTGGCTCCTATAATTCACCCCTCCACTTT

J: TRBJ2-5
D: -
V: TRBV21-1
size: -
length: 16
CDR3: CASSNPSRTGGETQYF
DNA: TGTGCCAGCAGCAACCCCTCTCGGACAGGGGGGGAGACCCAGTACTTC

J: TRBJ2-3
D: TRBD1
V: TRBV11-3
size: -
length: 19
CDR3: CASSPHSMRGRALADTQYF
DNA: TGTGCCAGCAGCCCCCACAGCATGAGGGGGCGAGCTCTTGCAGATACGCAGTATTTT

J: TRBJ2-7
D: TRBD1
V: TRBV6-2/TRBV6-3
size: -
length: 15
CDR3: CASSPPGQGGYEQYF
DNA: TGTGCCAGCAGCCCCCCGGGACAGGGCGGGTACGAGCAGTACTTC

J: TRBJ1-5
D: TRBD1
V: TRBV13
size: -
length: 17
CDR3: CASLKGGDRLSNQPQHF
DNA: TGTGCCAGCCTAAAGGGCGGGGACAGACTCTCCAATCAGCCCCAGCATTTT

J: TRBJ2-3
D: TRBD1
V: TRBV27
size: -
length: 12
CDR3: CAGTGIFGTQYF
DNA: TGTGCGGGGACAGGGATTTTTGGTACGCAGTATTTT

J: TRBJ1-2
D: TRBD1
V: TRBV19
size: -
length: 15
CDR3: CASSETRDRGYGYTF
DNA: TGTGCCAGTAGTGAGACCCGGGACAGGGGCTATGGCTACACCTTC

J: TRBJ1-1
D: -
V: TRBV7-9
size: -
length: 13
CDR3: CASSLGEGTEAFF
DNA: TGTGCCAGCAGCTTGGGGGAGGGCACTGAAGCTTTCTTT

J: TRBJ1-2
D: -
V: TRBV27
size: once
length: 16
CDR3: CASSQSTAPANYGYTF
DNA: TGTGCCAGCAGTCAGAGCACAGCCCCGGCTAACTATGGCTACACCTTC

J: TRBJ2-7
D: TRBD2
V: TRBV7-8
size: once
length: 16
CDR3: CASSLALAGAPYEQYF
DNA: TGTGCCAGCAGCTTAGCACTAGCGGGGGCTCCCTACGAGCAGTACTTC

J: TRBJ2-2
D: -
V: TRBV11-2
size: -
length: 10
CDR3: CASSHRELFF
DNA: TGTGCCAGCAGCCACAGGGAGCTGTTTTTT

J: TRBJ2-2
D: -
V: TRBV10-2
size: -
length: 14
CDR3: CASSPWESTGELFF
DNA: TGCGCCAGCAGTCCCTGGGAGAGCACCGGGGAGCTGTTTTTT

J: TRBJ1-1
D: -
V: TRBV7-3
size: -
length: 15
CDR3: CASSLEAGANTEAFF
DNA: TGTGCCAGCAGCTTGGAGGCAGGAGCGAACACTGAAGCTTTCTTT

J: TRBJ2-7
D: -
V: TRBV24-1
size: -
length: 14
CDR3: CATSDTVSSYEQYF
DNA: TGTGCCACCAGTGATACAGTGTCGTCCTACGAGCAGTACTTC

J: TRBJ2-5
D: -
V: TRBV14
size: -
length: 12
CDR3: CASSHHPETQYF
DNA: TGTGCCAGCAGCCATCATCCAGAGACCCAGTACTTC

J: TRBJ2-1
D: TRBD2
V: TRBV7-2
size: once
length: 16
CDR3: CASSLPLAGGLNEQFF
DNA: TGTGCCAGCAGCTTACCTCTAGCGGGGGGCCTCAATGAGCAGTTCTTC

J: TRBJ2-3
D: -
V: TRBV6-4
size: -
length: 14
CDR3: CASSEGPSTDTQYF
DNA: TGTGCCAGCAGTGAGGGGCCCTCCACAGATACGCAGTATTTT

J: TRBJ2-5
D: TRBD1
V: TRBV19
size: -
length: 14
CDR3: CASSPGQASSAQYF
DNA: TGTGCCAGTAGTCCGGGACAGGCCTCCTCGGCCCAGTACTTC

J: TRBJ2-7
D: TRBD2
V: TRBV6-2/TRBV6-3
size: -
length: 16
CDR3: CASSLGLARTRYEQYF
DNA: TGTGCCAGCAGTCTTGGACTAGCCAGAACCCGCTACGAGCAGTACTTC

J: TRBJ1-2
D: -
V: TRBV3-1/TRBV3-2
size: -
length: 14
CDR3: CASSHENRAEGYTF
DNA: TGTGCCAGCAGCCATGAGAACAGGGCGGAAGGCTACACCTTC

J: TRBJ2-3
D: -
V: TRBV6-6
size: -
length: 16
CDR3: CASSYSMVRNTDTQYF
DNA: TGTGCCAGCAGTTACTCGATGGTCAGAAACACAGATACGCAGTATTTT

J: TRBJ1-5
D: TRBD1
V: TRBV27
size: -
length: 14
CDR3: CASSPGTGVQPQHF
DNA: TGTGCCAGCAGTCCGGGGACAGGGGTTCAACCCCAGCATTTT

J: TRBJ1-1
D: -
V: TRBV3-1/TRBV3-2
size: few
length: 12
CDR3: CASSQVGGQAFF
DNA: TGTGCCAGCAGCCAGGTGGGGGGGCAAGCTTTCTTT

J: TRBJ2-5
D: TRBD1
V: TRBV5-1
size: -
length: 17
CDR3: CASSPIPGQGTGETQYF
DNA: TGCGCCAGCAGCCCGATACCGGGACAGGGGACGGGAGAGACCCAGTACTTC

J: TRBJ1-2
D: -
V: TRBV9
size: -
length: 14
CDR3: CASTQSGGPYGYTF
DNA: TGTGCCAGCACCCAGAGCGGCGGGCCCTATGGCTACACCTTC

J: TRBJ2-7
D: -
V: TRBV7-3
size: -
length: 15
CDR3: CASSLMGAPTDEQYF
DNA: TGTGCCAGCAGCTTAATGGGGGCGCCTACGGACGAGCAGTACTTC

J: TRBJ2-2
D: -
V: TRBV21-1
size: -
length: 17
CDR3: CASSCRGKTRNTGELFF
DNA: TGTGCCAGCAGTTGCCGAGGAAAGACTAGGAACACCGGGGAGCTGTTTTTT

J: TRBJ1-5
D: -
V: TRBV7-9
size: -
length: 14
CDR3: CASSSPGDAQPQHF
DNA: TGTGCCAGCAGCTCTCCGGGGGACGCCCAGCCCCAGCATTTT

J: TRBJ2-6
D: TRBD1
V: TRBV7-8
size: -
length: 16
CDR3: CASSSKTGTGANVLTF
DNA: TGTGCCAGCAGCTCAAAGACAGGGACTGGGGCCAACGTCCTGACTTTC

J: TRBJ2-6
D: -
V: TRBV6-1
size: -
length: 16
CDR3: CASSGRGTSGANVLTF
DNA: TGTGCCAGCAGTGGACGGGGGACTTCTGGGGCCAACGTCCTGACTTTC

J: TRBJ1-5
D: TRBD1
V: TRBV19
size: few
length: 18
CDR3: CASSIPTGTDYSNQPQHF
DNA: TGTGCCAGTAGTATCCCTACCGGGACAGACTATAGCAATCAGCCCCAGCATTTT

J: TRBJ2-5
D: TRBD2
V: TRBV11-3
size: -
length: 16
CDR3: CASSFWGRDSKETQYF
DNA: TGTGCCAGCAGCTTTTGGGGGAGGGACTCAAAAGAGACCCAGTACTTC

J: TRBJ2-3
D: -
V: TRBV11-2
size: -
length: 15
CDR3: CASSRFGGEADTQYF
DNA: TGTGCCAGCAGCCGTTTCGGCGGGGAGGCAGATACGCAGTATTTT

J: TRBJ2-1
D: -
V: TRBV18
size: -
length: 16
CDR3: CASSPLSGQGGGEQFF
DNA: TGTGCCAGCTCACCACTTAGCGGTCAGGGAGGTGGTGAGCAGTTCTTC

J: TRBJ1-3
D: -
V: TRBV10-3
size: -
length: 16
CDR3: CAISESRGAAGNTIYF
DNA: TGTGCCATCAGTGAGTCGAGAGGTGCGGCTGGAAACACCATATATTTT

J: TRBJ2-1
D: TRBD1
V: TRBV28
size: -
length: 14
CDR3: CAVPGTGGLGEQFF
DNA: TGTGCCGTCCCTGGCACAGGGGGATTGGGAGAGCAGTTCTTC

J: TRBJ1-5
D: -
V: TRBV9
size: -
length: 14
CDR3: CASSQGGARQPQHF
DNA: TGTGCCAGCAGCCAAGGAGGGGCTCGACAGCCCCAGCATTTT

J: TRBJ2-7
D: -
V: TRBV2
size: -
length: 11
CDR3: CASSALAEQYF
DNA: TGTGCCAGCAGCGCCTTAGCAGAGCAGTACTTC

J: TRBJ1-3
D: TRBD1
V: TRBV6-5
size: -
length: 15
CDR3: CASGHRGTSGNTIYF
DNA: TGTGCCAGCGGTCACAGGGGGACCTCTGGAAACACCATATATTTT

J: TRBJ1-2
D: TRBD1
V: TRBV11-3
size: -
length: 14
CDR3: CASSPGTGEKGYTF
DNA: TGTGCCAGCAGCCCTGGGACAGGGGAAAAAGGCTACACCTTC

J: TRBJ2-3
D: -
V: TRBV24-1
size: -
length: 17
CDR3: CATSDSTRVGGGDTQYF
DNA: TGTGCCACCAGTGATTCGACTCGAGTCGGGGGAGGAGATACGCAGTATTTT